One sample yielded the 9 T cell receptor beta chains listed below, sequenced in a study of CD4 T cells in relation to SARS-CoV-2 and coronaviruses. What these receptors recognize is not known. Before the COVID-19 pandemic, during about 2011-2019, CD4+ T cells were taken from unexposed donors. CD4+ T cells were isolated from the cells after around 9 days of culture. Some clones are missing from TCRdb's copy, which holds only in-frame ones; the method was immunoSEQ multiplex PCR. The sample lists around 20,000 clones, roughly 80% occurring once. The sequencing input was CD4+ T cells from PBMCs, cultured in vitro. These TCRs come from a human donor in good health.

V usage is TRBV20-1 and J usage is TRBJ2-5, with D hard to call. Germline V CDR1 and CDR2: DFQATT, SNEGSKA (reference sequence). Trimming shortened V by 6 bases and J by 1 base, and 6 bases separated the two germline ends. The CDR3 has 11 amino acids. The CDR3: CSANPQETQYF. DNA of the CDR3: TGCAGTGCGAACCCCCAAGAGACCCAGTACTTC.

The J gene is TRBJ2-3, the V gene TRBV6-5; 10 bases line up with TRBD2. Germline loops: CDR1 MNHEY, CDR2 SVGAGI. The CDR3 spans 14 residues. V lost 5 bases to trimming and J lost 2 bases; unmatched junction nucleotides: 1. The CDR3 here is CASSLAGDTDTQYF. The CDR3 region has the DNA TGTGCCAGCAGTCTAGCGGGAGACACAGATACGCAGTATTTT.

This clone was found once. The gene calls are TRBV2 and TRBJ2-1; D ambiguous. V lost 0 bases to trimming and J lost 8 bases, with 14 bases between them. The CDR3 loop spans 15 amino acids. Per germline, CDR1 SNHLY and CDR2 FYNNEI. The CDR3: CASSEANAYIDEQFF. The CDR3 nucleotides are TGTGCCAGCAGTGAAGCTAATGCTTATATAGATGAGCAGTTCTTC.

The rearrangement links TRBV7-2 to TRBJ2-1; D remains ambiguous. Germline V gives CDR1 SGHTA, CDR2 FQGNSA. V was trimmed by 7 bases and J by 10 bases, leaving 14 bases between them. This CDR3 contains 12 residues. The CDR3 sequence is CASTQLGNEQFF. As DNA, the CDR3 is TGTGCCAGCACCCAGTTGGGGAACGAGCAGTTCTTC. The entire variable domain, with the rest obtained from reference TRBV7-2 and TRBJ2-1, is as follows: GAGVSQSPSNKVTEKGKDVELRCDPISGHTALYWYRQSLGQGLEFLIYFQGNSAPDKSGLPSDRFSAERTGGSVSTLTIQRTQQEDSAVYLCASTQLGNEQFFGPGTRLTVL.

The count of this clone is one. The CDR3 bases are TGTGCCAGCAGCAGAGACACTAACTATGGCTACACCTTC. This codes for CASSRDTNYGYTF. V gene TRBV7-2 combines with J gene TRBJ1-2; D ambiguous. This CDR3 is built from 13 residues. Germline-derived CDR1 and CDR2 are SGHTA and FQGNSA. V dropped 5 bases and J dropped 0 bases, with 7 bases sitting between them.

The chain links TRBV6-5 to TRBJ1-3; no clear D gene. Trimming left V 7 bases short and J 2 bases short, with 9 bases between. Germline values: CDR1 MNHEY, CDR2 SVGAGI. The CDR3 consists of 13 residues. CDR3 bases: TGTGCCAGCACCAATCCGGCTGGAAACACCATATATTTT. As protein: CASTNPAGNTIYF.

This clone was detected a few times. Other DNA sequences from this sample encode an identical CDR3 as well. The chain links TRBV3-1 (or the pseudogene TRBV3-2) to TRBJ2-3; D gene ambiguous. Germline CDR1 reads LGHDT; CDR2 reads YNNKEL (reference sequence). This CDR3 contains 13 residues. Trimming stripped 3 bases from V and 2 bases from J, with 6 bases between. Here the CDR3 DNA reads TGTGCCAGCAGCCAGCCCCCCACAGATACGCAGTATTTT. Amino acid sequence: CASSQPPTDTQYF.

This rearrangement joins TRBV27 to TRBJ1-1, with unresolved D. Per germline, CDR1 MNHEY and CDR2 SMNVEV (reference sequence). The CDR3 consists of 13 residues. V lost 2 bases, J lost 3 bases, and 7 bases lay in between. CDR3 bases: TGTGCCAGCAGTTTACGAGGGTACACTGAAGCTTTCTTT. Translation: CASSLRGYTEAFF.

The chain couples TRBV19 to TRBJ1-3; 7 nucleotides match TRBD1. The CDR3 covers 14 residues. V gave up 7 bases and J gave up 2 bases; unmatched junction bases: 5. Looked up from germline, CDR1 is LNHDA and CDR2 is SQIVND (reference sequence). The CDR3 region has the DNA TGTGCCAGTAACCCGACAGGGACTGGAAACACCATATATTTT. Its protein product is CASNPTGTGNTIYF.